This T cell receptor (beta chain) emerged from a study of blood T cell repertoires in COVID-19. For the study at large: The origin of the acute and convalescent COVID-19 samples was the United States, Italy and Spain. The cDNA or gDNA used as material had been derived from T cells, B-cell-depleted T cells, or PBMCs.

As processed by the authors: Cell counts per sample came from amplifying reference gene primers. Libraries were prepared by immunoSEQ multiplex PCR; TCRdb keeps only in-frame clonotypes and omits some of them. D and trimming come from the DNA, and the V and J calls and clone size come from that table. The sample gives about 140,000 clones, about 87% of which show up once; roughly two fifths is in the top ten. The germline gives CDR1 SGHRS, CDR2 YFSETQ. The CDR3 sequence is 14 residues long. Unmatched junction bases numbered 4, after V lost 4 bases and J lost 2 bases. This clonotype originated in a human donor in a cohort sampled during active COVID-19. The chain recombines TRBV5-1 with TRBJ2-7; 9 bases agree with TRBD1. Sequenced material: peripheral blood. CDR3 in DNA: TGCGCCAGCAGCCAGGGACAGGGACCCTACGAGCAGTACTTC. Its protein is CASSQGQGPYEQYF.